Each of the 20 T cell receptor beta chains below was sequenced from the same sample in a study of CD8+ T cells in alopecia areata. Sequencing templates came from extracted RNA that was reverse transcribed into cDNA. The data were produced by immunoSEQ multiplex PCR, yet TCRdb's version contains in-frame clones alone and is incomplete. This repertoire shows 70,000 to 95,000 clones, roughly half found once; its top ten account for 5.7%. Sequenced: NKG2D-high CD8+ T cells sorted from blood. The receptors were gathered from a human donor with alopecia areata.

Worth noting for this clone: Other DNA sequences in the same sample also yield this CDR3. This rearrangement joins TRBV4-1 to TRBJ1-2, with D maybe TRBD1 (5 bases). The CDR3 runs 14 residues. Germline V gene sequence: CDR1 MGHRA, CDR2 YSYEKL. V shed 1 base and J shed 3 bases, with 9 bases lying between them. The CDR3 coding sequence is TGCGCCAGCAGCCAAGTTAGGGGTGACTATGGCTACACCTTC. It codes for CASSQVRGDYGYTF.

With respect to this clone: The sample has other DNA sequences that encode this CDR3 too. The rearrangement joins TRBV9 to TRBJ2-3; the D gene is possibly TRBD2 (6 bases). The CDR3 sequence is 14 residues long. The V gene lost 1 base and the J gene lost 3 bases, with 9 bases spanning the gap. Germline CDR1 reads SGDLS; CDR2 reads YYNGEE. CDR3 coding DNA: TGTGCCAGCAGCGTATCCGGGGGAACAGATACGCAGTATTTT. Encoded protein: CASSVSGGTDTQYF.

The genes are TRBV27 and TRBJ1-4; D is possibly TRBD1 (5 bases). The V end lost 6 bases, the J end lost 6 bases, and 11 bases lay between the germline ends. Germline values: CDR1 MNHEY, CDR2 SMNVEV (reference sequence). This CDR3 has 13 residues. The CDR3 coding sequence is TGTGCCAGCAGGGTGGGACCTTATGAAAAACTGTTTTTT. Its protein is CASRVGPYEKLFF.

This clone was counted a few times. The chain links TRBV5-1 to TRBJ2-7; TRBD1 might be the D (6 bases). Germline V lookup: CDR1 SGHRS, CDR2 YFSETQ. V was pared by 4 bases and J by 2 bases, with 10 bases between. This CDR3 is 13 amino acids long. CDR3 region: CASSPGHAYEQYF. The CDR3, as DNA: TGCGCCAGCAGCCCGGGACACGCCTACGAGCAGTACTTC.

The V call is TRBV29-1, the J call TRBJ2-7, with TRBD2 identical over 8 bases. Germline assignment: CDR1 SQVTM and CDR2 ANQGSEA. The J segment lost 2 bases and the V segment lost 0 bases, leaving 3 bases of the junction unmatched. The CDR3 loop spans 14 amino acids. In DNA form, the CDR3 reads TGCAGCGTTGAAGATCGGGGGGGAACCTACGAGCAGTACTTC. Protein sequence: CSVEDRGGTYEQYF.

The sample holds a few counts of this clone. The V gene is TRBV28, the J gene TRBJ2-3; 11 nucleotides match TRBD2. The germline V gene encodes CDR1 MDHEN and CDR2 SYDVKM. The length of the CDR3 is 14 residues. J lost 5 bases, V lost 6 bases, and 4 bases had no gene match. CDR3 nucleotide sequence: TGTGCCAGCAGCCCTAGCGGGAGGATAGATACGCAGTATTTT. Its translation: CASSPSGRIDTQYF.

This clone was detected only once. The V call is TRBV27, the J call TRBJ2-2; D ambiguous. Per the germline V gene, CDR1 is MNHEY and CDR2 is SMNVEV (reference sequence). This CDR3 spans 12 amino acids. The V and J ends lost 9 bases and 5 bases respectively, with 10 bases between them. CDR3 loop: CASTVGTGELFF. As DNA, the CDR3 is TGTGCCAGTACCGTAGGGACCGGGGAGCTGTTTTTT.

This clone has a single count. The chain has TRBV30 and TRBJ2-4, with D uncertain. With 1 base removed from V and 8 bases from J, the gap between germline ends came to 9 bases. The CDR3 length is 12 residues. Germline values: CDR1 GTSNPN, CDR2 SVGIG (reference sequence). Here the CDR3 reads CAWSGVRDIQYF. In DNA, the CDR3 is TGTGCCTGGAGTGGGGTCCGGGACATTCAGTACTTC.

V is TRBV19 and J is TRBJ2-7; D is ambiguous. CDR3 size: 11 residues. From germline, CDR1 is LNHDA and CDR2 SQIVND (reference sequence). Deletions cut 10 bases from V and 5 bases from J, with 12 bases between. This chain's CDR3 is CATGGPDEQYF. Here the CDR3 DNA reads TGTGCCACGGGTGGACCTGACGAGCAGTACTTC.

The gene calls are TRBV29-1 and TRBJ2-7; 7 positions agree with TRBD1. V lost 6 bases, J lost 3 bases, and 8 bases stayed unmatched. There are 13 residues in the CDR3. Germline V gene sequence: CDR1 SQVTM, CDR2 ANQGSEA. This CDR3 reads CSVSGTAIYEQYF. The CDR3, as DNA: TGCAGCGTCTCCGGGACAGCCATCTACGAGCAGTACTTC.

This clone was seen a handful of times. This rearrangement joins TRBV7-9 to TRBJ2-5; D is unclear. Trimming left V 2 bases short and J 5 bases short, with 15 bases between. The germline V gene encodes CDR1 SEHNR and CDR2 FQNEAQ (reference sequence). The CDR3 runs 15 residues. CDR3 loop: CASSLIITRIETQYF. CDR3 bases: TGTGCCAGCAGCTTAATAATTACGAGGATCGAGACCCAGTACTTC.

The chain couples TRBV28 to TRBJ2-2; TRBD2 matches 10 bases. CDR1 is MDHEN and CDR2 is SYDVKM in the germline V gene. CDR3 length: 14 amino acids. V lost 5 bases, J lost 4 bases, and 1 base stayed unmatched. The CDR3: CASSRLAGTGELFF. The DNA for the CDR3 is TGTGCCAGCAGTCGACTAGCGGGCACCGGGGAGCTGTTTTTT.

The J gene is TRBJ1-2, the V gene TRBV30; the D is unclear. The germline V gene has CDR1 GTSNPN and CDR2 SVGIG (reference sequence). V lost 2 bases and J 0 bases, leaving 7 bases between the germline ends. The CDR3 is 13 amino acids. The CDR3 nucleotides are TGTGCCTGGAGTTTTACCTCTAACTATGGCTACACCTTC. This gives the protein CAWSFTSNYGYTF. The full variable domain, its missing parts supplied by reference TRBV30 and TRBJ1-2, is SQTIHQWPATLVQPVGSPLSLECTVEGTSNPNLYWYRQAAGRGLQLLFYSVGIGQISSEVPQNLSASRPQDRQFILSSKKLLLSDSGFYLCAWSFTSNYGYTFGSGTRLTVV.

This clone was counted between two and nine times. The CDR3 nucleotides are TGCAGCGTTGTCAGGATTGAGGCTGAAGCTTTCTTT. Encoded protein: CSVVRIEAEAFF. The V and J genes are TRBV29-1 and TRBJ1-1; D gene ambiguous. Trimming removed 4 bases from V and 6 bases from J, with 12 bases in between. The germline gives CDR1 SQVTM, CDR2 ANQGSEA. The CDR3 contains 12 residues.

The CDR3 reads CASHSLSYEQYF. CDR3 coding DNA: TGCGCCAGCCATAGTCTTTCCTACGAGCAGTACTTC. The J gene is TRBJ2-7, the V gene TRBV5-1; D gene unclear. The CDR3 runs to 12 residues. Per germline, CDR1 SGHRS and CDR2 YFSETQ. V shed 7 bases and J shed 1 base, with 9 bases lying between them. The variable domain in full, completed from reference TRBV5-1 and TRBJ2-7, reads KAGVTQTPRYLIKTRGQQVTLSCSPISGHRSVSWYQQTPGQGLQFLFEYFSETQRNKGNFPGRFSGRQFSNSRSEMNVSTLELGDSALYLCASHSLSYEQYFGPGTRLTVT.

This chain connects TRBV2 to TRBJ2-3; 7 nucleotides match TRBD2. This CDR3 region has 15 residues. V shed 2 bases and J 2 bases; nucleotides not matched to a gene: 4. The V gene's germline CDR1 is SNHLY and CDR2 FYNNEI. The CDR3 DNA reads as TGTGCCAGCAGTGAAACGGGGGGAGACACAGATACGCAGTATTTT. Translated: CASSETGGDTDTQYF.

The gene calls are TRBV2 and TRBJ1-1, with D unclear. CDR1 and CDR2 (germline): SNHLY, FYNNEI. The CDR3 totals 11 residues. V lost 4 bases, J lost 8 bases, and 8 bases lay in between. CDR3 DNA: TGTGCCAGCAGTGCGACATTGGAAGCTTTCTTT. Amino acids: CASSATLEAFF.

V and J are TRBV29-1 and TRBJ1-3; D is ambiguous. Germline assignment: CDR1 SQVTM and CDR2 ANQGSEA. The CDR3 totals 14 residues. Trimming took 5 bases from V and 4 from J, leaving 15 bases between them. CDR3: CSVILMEVGNTIYF. CDR3 DNA: TGCAGCGTTATCCTGATGGAGGTCGGAAACACCATATATTTT. Together with reference TRBV29-1 and TRBJ1-3, the CDR3 gives the full variable domain: SAVISQKPSRDICQRGTSLTIQCQVDSQVTMMFWYRQQPGQSLTLIATANQGSEATYESGFVIDKFPISRPNLTFSTLTVSNMSPEDSSIYLCSVILMEVGNTIYFGEGSWLTVV.

Note on this clone: The same CDR3 is also encoded by other DNA sequences in this sample. The V gene is TRBV7-9, the J gene TRBJ1-5, with a weak D call TRBD1 (5 bases). Looked up from germline, CDR1 is SEHNR and CDR2 is FQNEAQ (reference sequence). The V end was cut by 5 bases, the J end by 5 bases, with 13 bases between. CDR3 length equals 14 residues. CDR3 DNA sequence: TGTGCCAGCAGCCCTACGGGCAGGGATCAGCCCCAGCATTTT. Its translation: CASSPTGRDQPQHF. Variable domain in full (rest from reference TRBV7-9 and TRBJ1-5): DTGVSQNPRHKITKRGQNVTFRCDPISEHNRLYWYRQTLGQGPEFLTYFQNEAQLEKSRLLSDRFSAERPKGSFSTLEIQRTEQGDSAMYLCASSPTGRDQPQHFGDGTRLSIL.

The rearrangement links TRBV29-1 to TRBJ1-1; no clear D gene. Trimming took 7 bases from V and 11 from J, leaving 17 bases between them. The CDR3 consists of 11 residues. The germline gives CDR1 SQVTM, CDR2 ANQGSEA. CDR3 sequence (DNA): TGCAGCGCTTTGGCTGGGGAGGTGGCTTTCTTT. Its protein is CSALAGEVAFF.